Below are 9 T cell receptor beta chains sequenced from a single sample in a study of T cells in Graves' hyperthyroidism and ophthalmopathy. Researchers took RNA transcripts and amplified the TCR beta CDR3 regions from them. During a first-round RT-PCR of the TCR CDR3, the HTBI primer set was used. Each CDR3 protein gets one entry after TCRdb re-called the multiplex PCR reads with MiXCR. The sample yields 300,000 to 450,000 distinct CDR3 sequences, around 15% seen once. The specimen sequenced was blood. The receptors come from a woman aged 25 to 39 with Graves' ophthalmopathy.

This clonotype was observed many times. The chain joins TRBV2 to TRBJ1-6; D is uncertain. V lost 8 bases and J lost 4, with 6 bases in between. Looked up from germline, CDR1 is SNHLY and CDR2 is FYNNEI. The CDR3 spans 12 residues. CDR3 in amino acids: CASSGYNSPLHF. The DNA for the CDR3 is TGTGCCAGCTCTGGGTATAATTCACCCCTCCACTTT.

This clonotype was found many times. This rearrangement joins TRBV15 to TRBJ1-5; no firm D call. The germline gives CDR1 LNHNV, CDR2 YYDKDF (reference sequence). This CDR3 is built from 19 residues. V lost 0 bases and J lost 2, with 20 bases in between. The CDR3 DNA reads as TGTGCCACCAGCAGAGAACCCATCAGAGGAGCGTCCCGCAATCAGCCCCAGCATTTT. Amino acid sequence: CATSREPIRGASRNQPQHF.

This clonotype was detected ten times or more. This chain uses TRBV6-5 with TRBJ2-3; a possible D gene is TRBD2 (8 bases). The CDR3 totals 14 residues. Trimming took 2 bases from V and 10 from J, leaving 16 bases between them. Germline CDR1 reads MNHEY; CDR2 reads SVGAGI. The CDR3 DNA reads as TGTGCCAGCAGTTACCTCGGGAGGGGGCTTGCGCAGTATTTT. Encoded protein: CASSYLGRGLAQYF.

The table lists this clonotype with many counts. V gene TRBV27 combines with J gene TRBJ1-4; 7 bases line up with TRBD1. Germline V lookup: CDR1 MNHEY, CDR2 SMNVEV (reference sequence). J lost 5 bases, V lost 5 bases, and 5 bases had no gene match. CDR3 size: 14 residues. CDR3 residues: CASSPGTANEKLFF. The CDR3 DNA sequence: TGTGCCAGCAGTCCCGGGACAGCAAATGAAAAACTGTTTTTT.

This clonotype was seen many times. V and J are TRBV3-1 and TRBJ2-3, with TRBD2 matching 11 bases. With 5 bases clipped from V and 1 base from J, the junction kept 11 bases outside the gene matches. The CDR3 consists of 18 residues. The germline CDR1 and CDR2 sequences are LGHDT and YNNKEL (reference sequence). The CDR3 region has the DNA TGTGCCAGCAGCACCCGGCCGGGACTAGCGGAACGCACAGATACGCAGTATTTT. Its protein product is CASSTRPGLAERTDTQYF.

This clonotype was recorded many times. The gene calls are TRBV12-3 or TRBV12-4 and TRBJ2-5; possibly TRBD2 for D (5 bases). The CDR3 loop spans 13 amino acids. The V gene lost 7 bases and the J gene lost 5 bases, with 14 bases spanning the gap. The CDR3 DNA follows: TGTGCCAGCACTGACGCGCAGCGGGAGACCCAGTACTTC. Encoded protein: CASTDAQRETQYF.

CDR3 region: CAWSVKGGNNYGYTF. The CDR3 DNA sequence: TGTGCCTGGAGTGTAAAAGGGGGAAATAACTATGGCTACACCTTC. This rearrangement joins TRBV30 to TRBJ1-2; a weak D match, TRBD1 (6 bases). Per the germline V gene, CDR1 is GTSNPN and CDR2 is SVGIG (reference sequence). CDR3 length equals 15 residues. The germline V and J ends were trimmed by 0 bases and 1 base, with 12 bases remaining between them.

This sequence joins TRBV7-9 and TRBJ2-3; 9 nucleotides line up with TRBD1. V was clipped by 5 bases and J by 1 base; unmatched bases: 7. The CDR3 loop spans 16 amino acids. Germline V gives CDR1 SEHNR, CDR2 FQNEAQ (reference sequence). DNA of the CDR3: TGTGCCAGCAGCGCCCCGGGACAGGGAGGCACAGATACGCAGTATTTT. It translates to CASSAPGQGGTDTQYF.

The table lists this clonotype with many counts. The V gene is TRBV29-1, the J gene TRBJ1-1; 9 bases line up with TRBD1. Unmatched junction bases numbered 11, after V lost 5 bases and J lost 4 bases. There are 15 residues in the CDR3. Germline values: CDR1 SQVTM, CDR2 ANQGSEA. CDR3 sequence reads: CSVYRPGTGSTEAFF. The CDR3 DNA sequence: TGCAGCGTTTATAGGCCCGGGACAGGGAGCACTGAAGCTTTCTTT.